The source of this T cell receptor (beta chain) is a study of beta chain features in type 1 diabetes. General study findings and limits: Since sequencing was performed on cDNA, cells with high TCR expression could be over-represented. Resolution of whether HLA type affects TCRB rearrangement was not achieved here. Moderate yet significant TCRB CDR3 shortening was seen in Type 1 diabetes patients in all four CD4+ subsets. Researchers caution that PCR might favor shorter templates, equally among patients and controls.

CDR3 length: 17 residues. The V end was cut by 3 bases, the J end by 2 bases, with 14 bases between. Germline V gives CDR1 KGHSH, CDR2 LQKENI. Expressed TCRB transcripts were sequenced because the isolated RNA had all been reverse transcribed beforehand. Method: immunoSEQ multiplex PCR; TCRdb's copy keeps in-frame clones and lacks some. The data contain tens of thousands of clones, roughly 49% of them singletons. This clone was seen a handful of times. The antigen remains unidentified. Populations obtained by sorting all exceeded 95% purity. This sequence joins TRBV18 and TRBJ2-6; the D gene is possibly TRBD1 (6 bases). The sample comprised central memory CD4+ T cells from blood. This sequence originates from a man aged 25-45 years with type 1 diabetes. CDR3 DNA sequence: TGTGCCAGCTCACCGAGGCAGGGGCCGCCTGGGGCCAACGTCCTGACTTTC. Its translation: CASSPRQGPPGANVLTF.